This is a list of T cell receptor beta chains from one sample in a study of CXCR3-negative and CXCR3-positive naive CD8 T cells. TCRdb reprocessed the 5' RACE reads, keeping one entry per CDR3 protein, no DNA. The table for this sample gives about 48,000 distinct CDR3 sequences. The sequencing input was memory CD8+ T cells from blood. The receptors originated from a human donor in good health. Some clones in this sample may be carry-over from other donors' samples. Both conserved end residues are part of each CDR3. Size tells how often a clone was seen (once, few, many) or the class of an expanded clone, and some rows leave it out.

TRBV28	-	TRBJ2-7	CASSFGLGSSYEQYF
TRBV5-1	-	TRBJ2-1	CASSPSGSLYNEQFF
TRBV11-2	-	TRBJ2-1	CASSLDLASLNEQFF
TRBV4-3	-	TRBJ1-2	CASSQTTGTGYGYTF
TRBV29-1	-	TRBJ2-1	CSVLYRDRGPYNEQFF
TRBV14	-	TRBJ2-1	CASSQVQTSVFDEQFF
TRBV6-5	-	TRBJ2-7	CASSLGSSYEQYF
TRBV23-1	-	TRBJ2-1	CAISPLRTHNEQFF
TRBV6-2/TRBV6-3	-	TRBJ2-7	CASSYGTSTYEQYF
TRBV11-2	-	TRBJ2-7	CASSLVSVHEQYF
TRBV27	-	TRBJ1-4	CASSLSLGADEKLFF
TRBV7-9	-	TRBJ1-4	CASRPGTSTNEKLFF
TRBV27	-	TRBJ2-1	CASRVAANLHDEQFF
TRBV9	-	TRBJ2-3	CASSAWGTDTQYF
TRBV20-1	-	TRBJ2-1	CSAPSGGVSSYNEQFF
TRBV29-1	-	TRBJ2-1	CSVVPSDTYNEQFF
TRBV28	-	TRBJ2-1	CASSLLGTNEQFF
TRBV5-6	-	TRBJ1-5	CASSTGLGAYQPQHF
TRBV6-5	-	TRBJ2-3	CASSLTSLGGTDTQYF
TRBV29-1	-	TRBJ2-1	CSVGGKTYNEQFF
TRBV15	-	TRBJ2-7	CATSRDVSDSYEQYF
TRBV4-1	-	TRBJ2-7	CASSRAGTGNEQYF
TRBV20-1	medium-sized	TRBJ2-5	CSARAGLAESETQYF
TRBV7-9	-	TRBJ2-1	CASSYPADEQFF
TRBV28	-	TRBJ2-2	CAINSGGPYTNTGELFF
TRBV29-1	-	TRBJ2-3	CSVEPANSRQGALDTQYF
TRBV12-3/TRBV12-4	-	TRBJ2-1	CASSPSAGGYNEQFF
TRBV28	-	TRBJ2-7	CATPGHPSYEQYF
TRBV9	-	TRBJ2-3	CASSVADTQYF
TRBV29-1	-	TRBJ2-1	CSVVEGGVPFF
TRBV12-3/TRBV12-4	-	TRBJ2-1	CASSLPGLAGHEQFF
TRBV19	-	TRBJ1-5	CASSIASDGFNQPQHF
TRBV29-1	-	TRBJ2-5	CSVSGGDQETQYF
TRBV29-1	-	TRBJ2-1	CSVEDGHEWGEQFF
TRBV27	-	TRBJ2-7	CASSPTGQGQYF
TRBV29-1	-	TRBJ2-3	CSAPQSDTQYF
TRBV6-2/TRBV6-3	-	TRBJ1-5	CASSYSPGAGQPQHF
TRBV11-2	-	TRBJ2-1	CASSLGVGLFF
TRBV7-2	-	TRBJ1-5	CASSYGPDYQPQHF
TRBV5-6	-	TRBJ2-1	CASSPWTGEVGDNEQFF
TRBV4-2	-	TRBJ2-1	CASSQTRWGDEQFF